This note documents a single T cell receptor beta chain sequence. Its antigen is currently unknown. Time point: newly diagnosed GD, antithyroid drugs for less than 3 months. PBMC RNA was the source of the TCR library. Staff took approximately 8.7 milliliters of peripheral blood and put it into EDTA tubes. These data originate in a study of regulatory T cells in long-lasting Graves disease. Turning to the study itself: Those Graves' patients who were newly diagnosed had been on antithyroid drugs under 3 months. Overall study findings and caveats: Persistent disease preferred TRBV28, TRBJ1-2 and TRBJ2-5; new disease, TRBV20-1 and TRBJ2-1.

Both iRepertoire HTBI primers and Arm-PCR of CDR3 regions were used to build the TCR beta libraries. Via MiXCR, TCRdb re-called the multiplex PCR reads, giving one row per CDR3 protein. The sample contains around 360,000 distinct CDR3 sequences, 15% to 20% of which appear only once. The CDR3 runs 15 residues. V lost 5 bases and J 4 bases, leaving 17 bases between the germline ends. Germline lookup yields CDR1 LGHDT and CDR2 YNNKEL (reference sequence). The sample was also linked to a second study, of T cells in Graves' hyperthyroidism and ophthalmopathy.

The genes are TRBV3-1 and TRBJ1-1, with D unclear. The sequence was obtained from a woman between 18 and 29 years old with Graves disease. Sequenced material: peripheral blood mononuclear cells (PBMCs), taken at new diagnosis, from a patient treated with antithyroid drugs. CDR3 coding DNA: TGTGCCAGCAGCTCCCAGTGGGAAATCGGCACTGAAGCTTTCTTT. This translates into CASSSQWEIGTEAFF.